This T cell receptor (beta chain) was captured by sequencing in a study of blood T cell repertoires in COVID-19. Study-wide background: Sites in the United States, Italy and Spain provided acute and convalescent COVID-19 samples. PBMCs, B-cell-depleted T cells, or T cells were the source of the cDNA or gDNA that made up the material.

The assay was immunoSEQ multiplex PCR, and TCRdb's table has in-frame clones only and misses some. The sample records about 160,000 clones, under 90% being singletons. Cohort placement rested on clinical history that participants reported themselves. Donors of Cohort 3 who recovered were those that had two negative PCRs, clearance, or symptom resolution. Material: PBMCs or T cells enriched from blood (not recorded which). The clonotype comes from a woman aged 55-70 years who had recovered from COVID-19.

This CDR3 is CASSFTGSYEQYF. The CDR3, as DNA: TGTGCCAGCAGCTTCACAGGGTCCTACGAGCAGTACTTC. This rearrangement joins TRBV5-4 to TRBJ2-7; D is possibly TRBD1 (6 bases). Deletions cut 2 bases from V and 1 base from J, with 7 bases between. The CDR3 sequence is 13 residues long. CDR1 and CDR2 from the germline V gene are SGHNT and YYREEE (reference sequence).